This T cell receptor (beta chain) was obtained from a study of T cells after somatic rescue of genetic block. Germline lookup yields CDR1 KGHSH and CDR2 LQKENI. The CDR3 has 13 amino acids. Trimming took off 0 bases at V and 4 bases at J, with 4 bases between the two ends. This clone was found once. Sequencing used immunoSEQ multiplex PCR; TCRdb keeps in-frame clones, though not all of them. Here the sample spans 110,000 or so clones, 85% to 95% being singletons. The receptor was isolated from a woman younger than 35. Sequencing input: peripheral blood mononuclear cells (PBMCs). The chain is built from TRBV18 and TRBJ2-1; D is ambiguous. The chain's CDR3 is CASSPPTYNEQFF. CDR3 nucleotides: TGTGCCAGCTCACCACCGACATACAATGAGCAGTTCTTC.